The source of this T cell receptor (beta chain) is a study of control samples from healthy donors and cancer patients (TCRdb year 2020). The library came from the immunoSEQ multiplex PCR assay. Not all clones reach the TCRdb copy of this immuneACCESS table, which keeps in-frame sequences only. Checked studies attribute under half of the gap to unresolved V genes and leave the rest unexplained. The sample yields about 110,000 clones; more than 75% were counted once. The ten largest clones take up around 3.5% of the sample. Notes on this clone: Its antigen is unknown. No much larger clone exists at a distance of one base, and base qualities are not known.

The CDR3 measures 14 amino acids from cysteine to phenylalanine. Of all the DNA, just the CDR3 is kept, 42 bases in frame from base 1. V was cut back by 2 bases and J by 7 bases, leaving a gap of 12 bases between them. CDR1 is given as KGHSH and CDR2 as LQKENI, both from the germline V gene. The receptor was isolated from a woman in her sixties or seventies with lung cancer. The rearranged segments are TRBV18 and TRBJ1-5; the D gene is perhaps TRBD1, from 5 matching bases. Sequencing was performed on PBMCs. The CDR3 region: CASSPGTPGQPQHF. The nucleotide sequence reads TGTGCCAGCTCACCAGGGACTCCGGGGCAGCCCCAGCATTTT.